This entry describes one TCR beta chain. The antigen is undetermined. Profiling of TCR beta VDJ combinations and CDR3 sequences used genomic DNA as template. MiXCR was run by TCRdb on the reads, yielding one entry per CDR3 protein. The table includes roughly 98,000 distinct CDR3 sequences, around two thirds detected once. The sample belongs to a study of CD8+CD57+ T cells in acquired aplastic anemia. Individuals selected for sequencing had exhibited CD8+CD57+ cell expansion on flow cytometry. The cohort consisted entirely of patients having severe acquired aplastic anemia. Points from the study as a whole: A significant difference in CD8+ Simpson's diversity between patients and controls was not found.

This CDR3 has 13 amino acids. Deletions cut 5 bases from V and 4 bases from J, with 11 bases between. The V gene's germline CDR1 is SGHTA and CDR2 FQGNSA. Sequencing was performed on sorted CD4+, CD8+, or CD8+CD57+ T cells (not recorded which) from PBMCs. This sequence originates from a human donor with aplastic anemia. The chain couples TRBV7-2 to TRBJ2-5; D ambiguous. The CDR3 reads CASSPQARETQYF. The CDR3 DNA reads TGTGCCAGCAGCCCCCAGGCCCGAGAGACCCAGTACTTC.